Following are 5 T cell receptor beta chains from one sample sequenced in a study of beta chain features in type 1 diabetes. The entirety of the isolated RNA underwent reverse transcription, so expressed TCRB transcripts were sequenced. Profiled with immunoSEQ multiplex PCR; TCRdb holds only in-frame clones, not every one. The repertoire holds about 180,000 clones, with approximately 13% as singletons. Sequenced material: central memory CD4+ T cells from blood. The receptors originated from a woman aged 18-29 years in good health.

This clone has a handful of counts. The rearrangement uses TRBV5-4 and TRBJ2-1, with D perhaps matching TRBD2 (6 bases). The germline CDR1 and CDR2 sequences are SGHNT and YYREEE (reference sequence). The CDR3 has 14 residues. V dropped 3 bases and J dropped 3 bases, with 10 bases sitting between them. The CDR3 loop reads CASSSGTYYNEQFF. The CDR3 DNA follows: TGTGCCAGCAGCTCTGGGACTTACTACAATGAGCAGTTCTTC.

V and J are TRBV29-1 and TRBJ2-5; tentative D call: TRBD2 (6 bases). Between the trimmed V and J ends, which lost 4 bases and 2 bases, there was a span of 26 bases. The length of the CDR3 is 18 residues. Germline CDR1 and CDR2: SQVTM and ANQGSEA. The CDR3 coding sequence is TGCAGCGTTGCCATCACCCCCGGGGGTTATCCAGGGCAAGAGACCCAGTACTTC. It translates to CSVAITPGGYPGQETQYF.

This clone was seen a few times. The rearrangement joins TRBV19 to TRBJ2-1; 7 bases fit TRBD2. Losses at the gene ends were 3 bases for V and 4 bases for J; bases not matched to a gene: 12. The CDR3 contains 17 residues. Germline CDR1 is LNHDA and CDR2 is SQIVND (reference sequence). CDR3 amino acids: CASSMGEGAREYNEQFF. In DNA, the CDR3 is TGTGCCAGTAGTATGGGGGAAGGGGCGCGGGAGTACAATGAGCAGTTCTTC.

In this sample, this clone turned up a few times. The CDR3: CASSESGFYNEQFF. The CDR3 bases are TGTGCCAGCAGTGAATCCGGGTTCTACAATGAGCAGTTCTTC. This rearrangement joins TRBV25-1 to TRBJ2-1; D not certain. V was clipped by 1 base and J by 3 bases, with 7 bases between them. This CDR3 has 14 amino acids. The germline CDR1 and CDR2 sequences are MGHDK and SYGVNS.

This clone was detected a few times. V gene TRBV18 combines with J gene TRBJ2-5; D possibly corresponds to TRBD2 (5 bases). Germline CDR1 reads KGHSH; CDR2 reads LQKENI. V was clipped by 4 bases and J by 2 bases, with 8 bases between them. This CDR3 region has 13 residues. CDR3 protein: CASSRGKQETQYF. The DNA for the CDR3 is TGTGCCAGCTCACGAGGGAAGCAAGAGACCCAGTACTTC.